This record concerns one T cell receptor (beta chain) sequence. PCR amplification relied on 60 Vbeta primers (plus 13 Jbeta primers). Sequencing was performed with immunoSEQ multiplex PCR; in TCRdb, only in-frame clones are kept and a portion is missing. The sample lists over 95,000 clones, 70% to 80% occurring once. The germline V gene has CDR1 MDHEN and CDR2 SYDVKM. The CDR3 totals 13 residues. Deletions cut 3 bases from V and 4 bases from J, with 9 bases between. These data come from a study of cytomegalovirus exposure and HLA in healthy donors. This receptor was taken from a human donor in good health. Sequenced material: PBMCs. The chain carries TRBV28 and TRBJ1-2, with no clear D. The CDR3 protein is CASSLGSFYGYTF. As DNA, the CDR3 is TGTGCCAGCAGTTTGGGCAGCTTCTATGGCTACACCTTC.